The sequence of this T cell receptor beta chain was determined in a study of Ad26.COV2.S vaccination and SARS-CoV-2 variants. On the study more broadly: Donor participated within the Ad26.COV2.S arm of the COV1001 trial.

Treatment reported: about 20 received Ad26.COV2.S at low or high dose, single or two shots; about 5 received placebo; per-sample allocation not given. Samples were taken on day 63 after the first vaccine or placebo injection. Donation came from an adult in Boston who was aged 18-55 years. An Ad26 vector expressing Wuhan-strain SARS-CoV-2 spike constituted the vaccine. Concerning this clone itself: Its specificity is not known.

Trimming took 5 bases from V and 5 from J; bases not matched to a gene: 7. The CDR3 consists of 14 residues. The germline V gene encodes CDR1 SGDLS and CDR2 YYNGEE. Here immunoSEQ multiplex PCR was the method, and the copy in TCRdb shows in-frame clones only, minus some. The sample consists of around 450,000 clones, 89% of them appearing once. Overall study findings and caveats: After vaccination, reports described spike-specific CD8+ and CD4+ T cell responses as showing substantial breadth.

Sequencing was performed on peripheral blood, taken in a trial of Ad26.COV2.S vaccine versus placebo. This receptor was obtained from a person between 18 and 60 years old who received the Ad26.COV2.S COVID-19 vaccine or a placebo. This chain links TRBV9 with TRBJ1-1; the match to TRBD1 covers 9 bases. CDR3 nucleotides: TGTGCCAGCAGTGAGGGACAGGGTTTGACTGAAGCTTTCTTT. Amino acids: CASSEGQGLTEAFF.